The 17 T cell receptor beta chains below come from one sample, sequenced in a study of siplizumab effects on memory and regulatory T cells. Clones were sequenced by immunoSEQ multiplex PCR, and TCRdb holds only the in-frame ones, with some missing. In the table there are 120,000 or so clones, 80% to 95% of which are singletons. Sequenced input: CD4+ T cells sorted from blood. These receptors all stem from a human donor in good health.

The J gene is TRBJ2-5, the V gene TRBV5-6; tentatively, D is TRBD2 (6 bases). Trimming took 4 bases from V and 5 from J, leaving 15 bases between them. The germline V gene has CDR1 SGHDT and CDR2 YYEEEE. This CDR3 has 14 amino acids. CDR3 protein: CASSRGWGGETQYF. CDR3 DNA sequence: TGTGCCAGCAGCCGGGGGTGGGGTGGGGAGACCCAGTACTTC.

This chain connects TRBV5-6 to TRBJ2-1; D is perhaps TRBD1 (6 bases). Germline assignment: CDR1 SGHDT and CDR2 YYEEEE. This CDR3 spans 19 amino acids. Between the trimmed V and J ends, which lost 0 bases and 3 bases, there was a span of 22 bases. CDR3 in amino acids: CASSLVRGLGFALYNEQFF. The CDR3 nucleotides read TGTGCCAGCAGCTTGGTCAGGGGCTTGGGATTCGCCCTCTACAATGAGCAGTTCTTC.

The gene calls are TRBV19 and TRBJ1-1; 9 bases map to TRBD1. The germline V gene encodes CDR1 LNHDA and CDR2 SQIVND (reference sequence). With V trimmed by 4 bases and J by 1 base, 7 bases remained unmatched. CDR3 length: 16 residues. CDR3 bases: TGTGCCAGTAGTACGCGACAGGGGGAGGCGAACACTGAAGCTTTCTTT. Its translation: CASSTRQGEANTEAFF. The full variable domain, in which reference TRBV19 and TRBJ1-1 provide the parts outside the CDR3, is DGGITQSPKYLFRKEGQNVTLSCEQNLNHDAMYWYRQDPGQGLRLIYYSQIVNDFQKGDIAEGYSVSREKKESFPLTVTSAQKNPTAFYLCASSTRQGEANTEAFFGQGTRLTVV.

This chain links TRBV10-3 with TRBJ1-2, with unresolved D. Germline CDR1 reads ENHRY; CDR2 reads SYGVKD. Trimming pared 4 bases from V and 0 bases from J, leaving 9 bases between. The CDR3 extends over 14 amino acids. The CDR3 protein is CAISALVSNYGYTF. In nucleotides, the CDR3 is TGTGCCATCAGTGCCCTGGTTTCTAACTATGGCTACACCTTC.

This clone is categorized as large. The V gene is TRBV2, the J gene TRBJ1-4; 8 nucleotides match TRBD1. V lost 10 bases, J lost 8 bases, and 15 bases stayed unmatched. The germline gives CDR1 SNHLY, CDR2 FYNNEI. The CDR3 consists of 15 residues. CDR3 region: CATGPTGQVSEKLFF. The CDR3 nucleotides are TGTGCCACTGGCCCAACGGGACAGGTTAGCGAAAAACTGTTTTTT.

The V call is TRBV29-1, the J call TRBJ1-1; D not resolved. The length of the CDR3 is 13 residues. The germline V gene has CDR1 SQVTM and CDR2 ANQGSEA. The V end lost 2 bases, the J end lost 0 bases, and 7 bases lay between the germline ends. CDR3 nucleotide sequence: TGCAGCGTTGAACGGCGGCTGAACACTGAAGCTTTCTTT. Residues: CSVERRLNTEAFF.

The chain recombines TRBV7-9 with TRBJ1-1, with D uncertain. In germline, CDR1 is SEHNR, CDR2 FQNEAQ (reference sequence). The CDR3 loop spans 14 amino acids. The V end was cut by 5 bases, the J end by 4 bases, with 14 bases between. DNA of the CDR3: TGTGCCAGCAGCGGACCCCTCCAAGGCACTGAAGCTTTCTTT. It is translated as CASSGPLQGTEAFF.

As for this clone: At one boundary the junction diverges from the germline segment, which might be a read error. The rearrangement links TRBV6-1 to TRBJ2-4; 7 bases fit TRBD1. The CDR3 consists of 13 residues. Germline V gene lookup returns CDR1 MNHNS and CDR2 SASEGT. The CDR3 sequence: CASRDRVDGFEDF. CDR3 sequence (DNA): TGTGCCAGCAGAGACAGGGTTGATGGCTTCGAGGACTTC.

This CDR3 reads CASSRDPGMPQETQYF. Here the CDR3 DNA reads TGTGCCAGCAGCCGAGACCCAGGGATGCCTCAAGAGACCCAGTACTTC. The rearrangement links TRBV11-2 to TRBJ2-5; D may be TRBD1 (5 bases). CDR3 length equals 16 residues. The germline V and J ends were trimmed by 5 bases and 2 bases, with 18 bases remaining between them. CDR1 and CDR2 (germline): SGHAT, FQNNGV.

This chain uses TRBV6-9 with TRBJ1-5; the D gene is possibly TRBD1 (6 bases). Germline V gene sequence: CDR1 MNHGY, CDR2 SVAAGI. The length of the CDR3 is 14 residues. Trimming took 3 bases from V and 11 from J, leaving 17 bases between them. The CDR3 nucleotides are TGTGCCAGCAGTTACAAGGGACAACAATCAGCCCAGCATTTT. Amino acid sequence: CASSYKGQQSAQHF.

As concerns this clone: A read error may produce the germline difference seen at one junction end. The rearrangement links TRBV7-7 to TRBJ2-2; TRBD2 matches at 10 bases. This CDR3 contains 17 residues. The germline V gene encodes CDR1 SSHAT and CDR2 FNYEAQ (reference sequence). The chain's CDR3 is CASSPSTRAGGPGELFF. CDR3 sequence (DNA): TGTGCTAGCAGCCCATCAACAAGAGCGGGAGGGCCCGGGGAGCTGTTTTTT.

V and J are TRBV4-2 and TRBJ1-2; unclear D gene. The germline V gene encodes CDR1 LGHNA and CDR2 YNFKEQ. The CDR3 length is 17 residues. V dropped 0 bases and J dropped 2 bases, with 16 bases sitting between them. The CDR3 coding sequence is TGTGCCAGCAGCCAAGATCTCCAGGCCCGCCTAAACTATGGCTACACCTTC. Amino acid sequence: CASSQDLQARLNYGYTF.

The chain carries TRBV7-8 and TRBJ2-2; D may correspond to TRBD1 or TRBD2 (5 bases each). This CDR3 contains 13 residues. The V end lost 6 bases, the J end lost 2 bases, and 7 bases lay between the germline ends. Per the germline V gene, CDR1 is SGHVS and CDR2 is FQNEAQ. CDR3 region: CASRGDNTGELFF. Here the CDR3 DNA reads TGTGCCAGCAGGGGGGATAACACCGGGGAGCTGTTTTTT.

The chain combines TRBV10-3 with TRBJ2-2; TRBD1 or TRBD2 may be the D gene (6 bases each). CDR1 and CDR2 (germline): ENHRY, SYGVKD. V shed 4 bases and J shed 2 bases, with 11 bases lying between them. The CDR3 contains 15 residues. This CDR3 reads CAISVGGSNTGELFF. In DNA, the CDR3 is TGTGCCATCAGTGTCGGGGGCTCAAACACCGGGGAGCTGTTTTTT.

CDR3 DNA sequence: TGCGCCAGCAGGTTCAGGAGCTCCTACGAGCAGTACTTC. This gives the protein CASRFRSSYEQYF. The gene calls are TRBV5-1 and TRBJ2-7; D gene unclear. Looked up from germline, CDR1 is SGHRS and CDR2 is YFSETQ. This CDR3 is 13 amino acids long. V gave up 5 bases and J gave up 0 bases, with 9 bases separating them.

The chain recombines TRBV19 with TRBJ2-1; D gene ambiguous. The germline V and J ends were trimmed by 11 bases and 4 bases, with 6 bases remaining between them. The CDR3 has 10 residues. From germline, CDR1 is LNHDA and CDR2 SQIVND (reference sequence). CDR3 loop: CAVGYNEQFF. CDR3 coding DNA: TGTGCCGTTGGATACAATGAGCAGTTCTTC.

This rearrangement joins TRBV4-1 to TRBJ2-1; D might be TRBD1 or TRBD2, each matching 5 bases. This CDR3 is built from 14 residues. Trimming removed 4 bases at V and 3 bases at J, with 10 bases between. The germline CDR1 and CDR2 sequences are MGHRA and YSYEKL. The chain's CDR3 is CASSPGRNYNEQFF. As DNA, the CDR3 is TGCGCCAGCAGCCCGGGACGGAACTACAATGAGCAGTTCTTC.